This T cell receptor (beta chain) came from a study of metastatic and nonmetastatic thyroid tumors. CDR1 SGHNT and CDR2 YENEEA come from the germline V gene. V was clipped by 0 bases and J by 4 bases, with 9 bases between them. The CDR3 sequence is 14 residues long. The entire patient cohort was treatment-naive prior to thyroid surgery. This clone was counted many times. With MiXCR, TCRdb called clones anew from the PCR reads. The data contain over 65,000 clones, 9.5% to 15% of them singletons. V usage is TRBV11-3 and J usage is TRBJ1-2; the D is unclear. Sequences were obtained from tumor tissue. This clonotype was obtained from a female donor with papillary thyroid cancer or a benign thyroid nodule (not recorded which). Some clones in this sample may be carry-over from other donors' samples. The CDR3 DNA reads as TGTGCCAGCAGCTTAGAAGGATTTTCCTATGGCTACACCTTC. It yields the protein CASSLEGFSYGYTF.